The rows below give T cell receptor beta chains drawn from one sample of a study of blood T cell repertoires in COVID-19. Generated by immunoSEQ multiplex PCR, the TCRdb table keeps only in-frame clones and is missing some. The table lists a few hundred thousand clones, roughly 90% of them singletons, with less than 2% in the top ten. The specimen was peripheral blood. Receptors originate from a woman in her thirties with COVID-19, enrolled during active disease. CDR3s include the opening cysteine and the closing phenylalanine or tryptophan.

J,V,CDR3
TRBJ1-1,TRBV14,CASSQNRNEAFF
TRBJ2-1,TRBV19,CASSLQGPNEQFF
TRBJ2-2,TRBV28,CASSPAGFKLTGELFF
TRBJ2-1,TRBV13,CASSPRTSGGAYNEQFF
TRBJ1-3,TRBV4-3,CASSPRPEGATGNTIYF
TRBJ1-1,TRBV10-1,CASRPGQLNTEAFF
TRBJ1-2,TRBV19,CASSIGSWYYGYTF
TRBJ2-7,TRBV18,CASSPPAGRATYEQYF
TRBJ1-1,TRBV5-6,CASSLWGGRPQAFF
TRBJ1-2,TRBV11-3,CASSLDTGGGYTF
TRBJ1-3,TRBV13,CASSLAERIGNTIYF
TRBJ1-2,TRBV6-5,CASRPTGANYGYTF
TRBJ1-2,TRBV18,CASSPLEGVFLGYTF
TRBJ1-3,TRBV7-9,CASSFGTLSGNTIYF
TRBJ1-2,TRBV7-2,CASSLVAVLSGGYTF
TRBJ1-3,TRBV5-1,CASSLDTGAGNTIYF
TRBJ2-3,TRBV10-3,CAISQVSADTQYF
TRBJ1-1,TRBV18,CASSPDRGSSTEAFF
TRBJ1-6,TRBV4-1,CASSQGPFGGSPLHF
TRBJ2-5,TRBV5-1,CASSLWDRQGTQYF
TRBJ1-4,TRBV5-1,CASSLDWGGVNEKLFF
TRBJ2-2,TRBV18,CASSPNGLAGSSGELFF
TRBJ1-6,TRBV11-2,CASRRPGQGPQSPLHF
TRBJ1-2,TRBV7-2,CASSFFPEAIYGYTF
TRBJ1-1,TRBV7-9,CASSPGLLNTEAFF
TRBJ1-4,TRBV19,CASSTSVLEKLFF
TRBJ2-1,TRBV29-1,CSVGGTEQFF
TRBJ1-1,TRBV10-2,CASLSGHLNTEAFF